This TCR beta chain was observed in a study of T cell repertoires in cytomegalovirus infection. Study information: Both CMV infection and a matching HLA type were indicated by public TCR beta signatures.

TCRdb independently ran MiXCR on the reads; one entry per CDR3 protein. Of nearly 550,000 distinct CDR3 sequences in the sample, more than 15% were seen once. The CDR3 is 15 amino acids. The ends lost 0 bases at V and 3 bases at J; junction bases unmatched: 1. Germline CDR1 and CDR2: SGHAT and FQNNGV. At least ten counts were recorded for this clonotype. Its target is unknown. Study conclusions and caveats: Predominance within the ex vivo response was attributable to HLA-C-restricted CMV-specific TCR beta clonotypes. Individuals carrying CMV plus the relevant HLA were identified by cumulative frequency of public TCR beta families.

The specimen sequenced was CD8+ T cells from PBMCs. The V call is TRBV11-2, the J call TRBJ2-7; 11 nucleotides line up with TRBD1. This clonotype was obtained from a human donor in good health (CMV status not recorded). Some clones in this sample may be carry-over from other donors' samples. The CDR3 reads CASSLEGTGGYEQYF. DNA for the CDR3: TGTGCCAGCAGCTTAGAGGGGACAGGGGGCTACGAGCAGTACTTC.